The clone carrying this T cell receptor (beta chain) was seen ten or more times. Both TRBC1 and TRBC2 were covered by a beta constant-region primer of two equimolar oligonucleotides. TCRdb redid the calling of the UMI-ligation and nested PCR reads with MiXCR, one entry per CDR3 protein. The table lists about 90,000 distinct CDR3 sequences, about 6.5% of them singletons. The sample comes from a study of naive and memory T cell subsets. Germline V gives CDR1 DFQATT, CDR2 SNEGSKA (reference sequence). V was pared by 6 bases and J by 5 bases, with 13 bases between. The CDR3 has 12 amino acids. The chain is built from TRBV20-1 and TRBJ1-1; D unresolved. The sequence derives from a human donor in good health. The specimen sequenced was central memory CD4+ T cells from blood. The CDR3 protein is CSADLGLTEAFF. CDR3 in DNA: TGCAGTGCGGACCTGGGCTTGACTGAAGCTTTCTTT.